Below are 7 T cell receptor beta chains sequenced from a single sample in a study of cytomegalovirus exposure and HLA in healthy donors. 60 Vbeta and 13 Jbeta primers were used in PCR. TCRdb's table, derived via immunoSEQ multiplex PCR, lists solely in-frame clones and lacks some. The table lists 40,000 to 50,000 clones, with more than 0.95% in the top ten. Specimen: PBMCs. The receptor set was obtained from a middle-aged woman in good health and CMV-seronegative.

The chain couples TRBV18 to TRBJ1-2; D unclear. The CDR3 loop spans 14 amino acids. Germline CDR1 reads KGHSH; CDR2 reads LQKENI. V lost 3 bases, J lost 1 base, and 9 bases lay in between. CDR3 loop: CASSPSGLNYGYTF. The CDR3 coding sequence is TGTGCCAGCTCACCGTCAGGTCTTAACTATGGCTACACCTTC.

The chain uses TRBV29-1 and TRBJ2-7; 10 bases map to TRBD2. The CDR3 covers 19 residues. After removal of 1 base from V and 0 bases from J, the junction contained 15 bases not matched to a gene. Germline loops: CDR1 SQVTM, CDR2 ANQGSEA. The CDR3 region is CSVEGPGLAGADSSYEQYF. The CDR3 DNA reads TGCAGCGTTGAAGGCCCGGGTCTAGCGGGAGCCGACAGCTCCTACGAGCAGTACTTC.

This rearrangement joins TRBV28 to TRBJ1-1, with D possibly being TRBD1 (6 bases). The V end was cut by 6 bases, the J end by 0 bases, with 11 bases between. This CDR3 region has 14 residues. Germline CDR1 reads MDHEN; CDR2 reads SYDVKM. Here the CDR3 DNA reads TGTGCCAGCAGGCAGACAGGTTTGAACACTGAAGCTTTCTTT. Protein sequence: CASRQTGLNTEAFF.

This sequence joins TRBV7-3 and TRBJ2-1; D is perhaps TRBD1 (5 bases). V dropped 5 bases and J dropped 8 bases, with 13 bases sitting between them. Looked up from germline, CDR1 is SGHTA and CDR2 is FQGTGA. The CDR3 has 13 residues. CDR3 in DNA: TGTGCCAGCAGCCTGGGGCCGAGCGATGAGCAGTTCTTC. It is translated as CASSLGPSDEQFF.

The chain recombines TRBV6-6 with TRBJ1-3, with 9 bases identical to TRBD1. V trimming: 6 bases; J trimming: 0 bases; junction bases outside the gene matches: 3. The CDR3 covers 15 residues. The germline CDR1 and CDR2 sequences are MNHNY and SVGAGI (reference sequence). CDR3 in amino acids: CASSGDRVSGNTIYF. CDR3 coding DNA: TGTGCCAGCAGCGGGGACAGGGTCTCTGGAAACACCATATATTTT.

V and J are TRBV20-1 and TRBJ2-1, with 9 bases that match TRBD2. The CDR3 is made up of 11 amino acids. Looked up from germline, CDR1 is DFQATT and CDR2 is SNEGSKA (reference sequence). The CDR3 DNA reads as TGCAGGCCAGCGGGAGGAAATGAGCAGTTCTTC. Its protein is CRPAGGNEQFF.

The genes are TRBV28 and TRBJ2-7; TRBD1 agrees at 12 bases. This CDR3 region has 15 residues. V lost 5 bases and J lost 4; bases outside the gene matches: 6. Per the germline V gene, CDR1 is MDHEN and CDR2 is SYDVKM. CDR3 coding DNA: TGTGCCAGCAGTGGGACGGGACAGGGGGCGTACGAGCAGTACTTC. Amino acids: CASSGTGQGAYEQYF.